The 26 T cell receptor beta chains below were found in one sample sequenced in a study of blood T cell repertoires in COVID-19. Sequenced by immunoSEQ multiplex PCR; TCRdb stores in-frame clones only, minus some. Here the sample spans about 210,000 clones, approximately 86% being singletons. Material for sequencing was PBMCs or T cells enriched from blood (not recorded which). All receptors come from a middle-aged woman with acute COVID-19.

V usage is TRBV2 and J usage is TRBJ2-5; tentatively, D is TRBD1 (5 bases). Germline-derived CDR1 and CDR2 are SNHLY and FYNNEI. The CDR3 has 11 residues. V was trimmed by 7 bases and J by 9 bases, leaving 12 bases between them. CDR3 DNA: TGTGCCAGCAATGACCAAGGGGCCCAGTACTTC. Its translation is CASNDQGAQYF.

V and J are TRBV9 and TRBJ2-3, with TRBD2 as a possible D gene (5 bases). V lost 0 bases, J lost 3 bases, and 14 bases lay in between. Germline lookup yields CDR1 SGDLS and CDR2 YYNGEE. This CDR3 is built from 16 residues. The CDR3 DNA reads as TGTGCCAGCAGCGTAGGTGGGAGTTCTGCGACAGATACGCAGTATTTT. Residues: CASSVGGSSATDTQYF.

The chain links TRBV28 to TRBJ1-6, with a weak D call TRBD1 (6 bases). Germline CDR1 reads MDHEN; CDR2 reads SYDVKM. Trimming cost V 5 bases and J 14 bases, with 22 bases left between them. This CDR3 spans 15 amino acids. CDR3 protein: CASSHYRVGIGTLHF. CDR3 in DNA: TGTGCCAGCAGTCACTACAGGGTCGGGATTGGAACCCTCCACTTT.

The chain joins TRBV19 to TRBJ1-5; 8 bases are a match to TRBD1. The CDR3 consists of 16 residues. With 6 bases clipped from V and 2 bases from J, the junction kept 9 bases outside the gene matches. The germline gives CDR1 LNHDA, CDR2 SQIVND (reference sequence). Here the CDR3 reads CASSKGQGRGNQPQHF. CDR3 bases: TGTGCCAGTAGCAAAGGACAGGGTAGGGGCAATCAGCCCCAGCATTTT.

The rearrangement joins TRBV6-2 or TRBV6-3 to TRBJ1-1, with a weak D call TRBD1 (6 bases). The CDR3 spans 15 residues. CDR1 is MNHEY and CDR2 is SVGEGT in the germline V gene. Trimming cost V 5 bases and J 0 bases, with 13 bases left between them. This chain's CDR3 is CASSPPGHLNTEAFF. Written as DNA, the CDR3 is TGTGCCAGCAGTCCGCCGGGACACCTGAACACTGAAGCTTTCTTT.

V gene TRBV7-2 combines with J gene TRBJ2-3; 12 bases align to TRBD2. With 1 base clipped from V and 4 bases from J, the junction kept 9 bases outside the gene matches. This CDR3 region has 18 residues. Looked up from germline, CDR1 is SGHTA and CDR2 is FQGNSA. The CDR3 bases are TGTGCCAGCAGCTTAGGCTCCCTAGCGGGAGGGGGAGCAGATACGCAGTATTTT. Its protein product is CASSLGSLAGGGADTQYF. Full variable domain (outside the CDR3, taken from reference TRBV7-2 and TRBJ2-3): GAGVSQSPSNKVTEKGKDVELRCDPISGHTALYWYRQSLGQGLEFLIYFQGNSAPDKSGLPSDRFSAERTGGSVSTLTIQRTQQEDSAVYLCASSLGSLAGGGADTQYFGPGTRLTVL.

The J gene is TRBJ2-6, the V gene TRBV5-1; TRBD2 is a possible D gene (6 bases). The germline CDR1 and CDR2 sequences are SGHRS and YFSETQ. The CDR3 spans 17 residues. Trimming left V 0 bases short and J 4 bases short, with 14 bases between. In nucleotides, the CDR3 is TGCGCCAGCAGCTTGGGGTGGGGGACTTCAGGGGCCAACGTCCTGACTTTC. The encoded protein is CASSLGWGTSGANVLTF.

CDR3 DNA: TGTGCCAGCAGCTTAGGGACAGGGACCTATGGCTACACCTTC. Translating it yields CASSLGTGTYGYTF. The chain combines TRBV7-2 with TRBJ1-2; 8 bases match TRBD1. The CDR3 spans 14 residues. Trimming cost V 1 base and J 4 bases; bases outside gene matches: 2. Germline CDR1 and CDR2: SGHTA and FQGNSA.

CDR3 sequence reads: CASSFEAFRHSGYTF. CDR3 coding DNA: TGTGCCAGCAGTTTTGAGGCCTTTCGGCACTCTGGCTACACCTTC. The chain combines TRBV28 with TRBJ1-2; D is undetermined. The CDR3 spans 15 residues. Trimming removed 3 bases from V and 7 bases from J, with 18 bases in between. Looked up from germline, CDR1 is MDHEN and CDR2 is SYDVKM.

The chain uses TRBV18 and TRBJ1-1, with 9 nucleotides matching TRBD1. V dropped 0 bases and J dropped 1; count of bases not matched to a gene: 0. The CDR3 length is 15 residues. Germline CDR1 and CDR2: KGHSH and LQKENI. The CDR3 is CASSPPGQGNTEAFF. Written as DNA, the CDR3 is TGTGCCAGCTCACCACCGGGACAGGGGAACACTGAAGCTTTCTTT.

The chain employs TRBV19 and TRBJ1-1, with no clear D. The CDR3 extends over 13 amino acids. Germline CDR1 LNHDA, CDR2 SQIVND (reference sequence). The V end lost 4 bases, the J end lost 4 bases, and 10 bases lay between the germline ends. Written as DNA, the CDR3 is TGTGCCAGTAGTACGGCTTCAGGCACTGAAGCTTTCTTT. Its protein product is CASSTASGTEAFF.

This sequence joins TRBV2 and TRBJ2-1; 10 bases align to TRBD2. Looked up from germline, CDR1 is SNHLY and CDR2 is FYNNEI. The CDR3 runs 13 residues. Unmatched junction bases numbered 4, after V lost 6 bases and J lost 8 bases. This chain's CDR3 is CASRGLAVHEQFF. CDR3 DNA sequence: TGTGCCAGCAGAGGACTAGCGGTCCATGAGCAGTTCTTC.

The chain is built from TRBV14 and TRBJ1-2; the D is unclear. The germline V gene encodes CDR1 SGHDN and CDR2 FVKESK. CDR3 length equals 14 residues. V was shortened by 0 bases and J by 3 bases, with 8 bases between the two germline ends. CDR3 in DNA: TGTGCCAGCAGCCAAGATTTGAGGCACTATGGCTACACCTTC. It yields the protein CASSQDLRHYGYTF.

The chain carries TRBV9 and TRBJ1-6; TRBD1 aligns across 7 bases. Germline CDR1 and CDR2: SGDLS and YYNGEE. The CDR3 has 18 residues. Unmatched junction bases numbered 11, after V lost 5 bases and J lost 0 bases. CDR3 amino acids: CASSARAGDSSYNSPLHF. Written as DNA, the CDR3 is TGTGCCAGCAGTGCACGGGCAGGGGACAGCTCCTATAATTCACCCCTCCACTTT.

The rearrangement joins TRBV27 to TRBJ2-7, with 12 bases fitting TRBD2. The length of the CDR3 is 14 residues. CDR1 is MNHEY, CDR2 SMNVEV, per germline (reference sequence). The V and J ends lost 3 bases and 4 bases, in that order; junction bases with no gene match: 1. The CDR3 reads CASSFGLAGYEQYF. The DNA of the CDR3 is TGTGCCAGCAGTTTCGGACTAGCGGGGTACGAGCAGTACTTC.

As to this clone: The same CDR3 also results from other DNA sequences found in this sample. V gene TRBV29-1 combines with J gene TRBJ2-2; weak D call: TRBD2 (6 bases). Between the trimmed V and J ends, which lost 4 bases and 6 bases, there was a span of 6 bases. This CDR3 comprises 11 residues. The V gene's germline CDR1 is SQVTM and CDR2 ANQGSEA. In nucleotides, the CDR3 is TGCAGCGTTGGGGAGGCCGGGGAGCTGTTTTTT. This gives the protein CSVGEAGELFF.

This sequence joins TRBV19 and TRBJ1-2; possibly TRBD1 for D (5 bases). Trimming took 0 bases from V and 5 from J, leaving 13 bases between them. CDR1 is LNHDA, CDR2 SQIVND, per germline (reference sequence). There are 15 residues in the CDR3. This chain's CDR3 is CASSIEGRVGYGYTF. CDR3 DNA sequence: TGTGCCAGTAGTATAGAAGGCAGGGTGGGATATGGCTACACCTTC.

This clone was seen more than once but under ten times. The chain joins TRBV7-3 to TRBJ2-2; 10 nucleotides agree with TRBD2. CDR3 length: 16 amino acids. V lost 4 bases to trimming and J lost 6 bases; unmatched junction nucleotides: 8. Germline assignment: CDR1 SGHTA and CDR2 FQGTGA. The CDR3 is CASSSPSAGGPGELFF. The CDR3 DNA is TGTGCCAGCAGCTCCCCGTCAGCGGGAGGGCCCGGGGAGCTGTTTTTT.

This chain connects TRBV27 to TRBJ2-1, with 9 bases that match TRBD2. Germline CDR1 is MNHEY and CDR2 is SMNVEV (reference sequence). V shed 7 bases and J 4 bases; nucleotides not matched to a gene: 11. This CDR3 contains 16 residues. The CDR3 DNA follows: TGTGCCAGCACCGCCGCTAGCGGGGTACTATACAATGAGCAGTTCTTC. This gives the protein CASTAASGVLYNEQFF.

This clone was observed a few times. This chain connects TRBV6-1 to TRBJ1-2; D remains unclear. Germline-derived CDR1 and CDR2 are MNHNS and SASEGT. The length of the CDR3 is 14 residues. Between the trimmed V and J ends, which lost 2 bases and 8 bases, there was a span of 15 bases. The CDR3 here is CASSEKARNWGYTF. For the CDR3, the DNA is TGTGCCAGCAGTGAAAAGGCCAGGAATTGGGGCTACACCTTC.

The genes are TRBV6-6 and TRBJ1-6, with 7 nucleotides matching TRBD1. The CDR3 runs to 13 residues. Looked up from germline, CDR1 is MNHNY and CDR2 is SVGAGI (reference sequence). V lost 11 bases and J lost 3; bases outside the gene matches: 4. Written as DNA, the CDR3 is TGTGCCGGCGACAGGGTCTATAATTCACCCCTCCACTTT. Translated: CAGDRVYNSPLHF.

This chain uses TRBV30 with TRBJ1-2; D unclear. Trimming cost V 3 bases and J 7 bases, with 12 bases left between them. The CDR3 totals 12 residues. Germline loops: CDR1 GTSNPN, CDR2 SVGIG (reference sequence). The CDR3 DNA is TGTGCCTGGAGCCCCAGTACCGCTGGCTACACCTTC. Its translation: CAWSPSTAGYTF. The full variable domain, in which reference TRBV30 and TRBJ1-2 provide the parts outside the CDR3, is SQTIHQWPATLVQPVGSPLSLECTVEGTSNPNLYWYRQAAGRGLQLLFYSVGIGQISSEVPQNLSASRPQDRQFILSSKKLLLSDSGFYLCAWSPSTAGYTFGSGTRLTVV.

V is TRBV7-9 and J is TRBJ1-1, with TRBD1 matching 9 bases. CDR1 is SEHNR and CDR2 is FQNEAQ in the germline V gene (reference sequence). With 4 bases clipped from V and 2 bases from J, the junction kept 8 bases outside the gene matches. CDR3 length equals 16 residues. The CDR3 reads CASSSLQGAINTEAFF. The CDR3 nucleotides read TGTGCCAGCAGCTCCCTACAGGGGGCCATAAACACTGAAGCTTTCTTT.

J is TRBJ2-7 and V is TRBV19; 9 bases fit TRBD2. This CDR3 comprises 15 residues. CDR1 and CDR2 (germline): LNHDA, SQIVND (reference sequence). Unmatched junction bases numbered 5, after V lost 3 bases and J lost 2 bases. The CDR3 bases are TGTGCCAGTAGTATCGAACTAGCGGGCACCTACGAGCAGTACTTC. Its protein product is CASSIELAGTYEQYF.

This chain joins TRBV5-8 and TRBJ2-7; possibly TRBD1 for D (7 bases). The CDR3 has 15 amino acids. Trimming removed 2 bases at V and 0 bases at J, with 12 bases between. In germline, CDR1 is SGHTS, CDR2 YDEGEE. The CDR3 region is CASSLLQGGSYEQYF. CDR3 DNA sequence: TGTGCCAGCAGCTTACTCCAGGGGGGCTCCTACGAGCAGTACTTC.

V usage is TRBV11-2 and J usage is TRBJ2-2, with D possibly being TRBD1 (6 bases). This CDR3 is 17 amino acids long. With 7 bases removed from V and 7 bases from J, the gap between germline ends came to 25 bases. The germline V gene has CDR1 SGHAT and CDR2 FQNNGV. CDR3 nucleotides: TGTGCCAGCAACCCCAACTCTAACCGGGACACCCTCGGGGAGCTGTTTTTT. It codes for CASNPNSNRDTLGELFF.